The subject of this entry is one TCR beta chain. The antigen is unknown. These data come from a study of T cell responses to AZD1222 COVID-19 vaccine. Whole-study results and caveats: With dominance at 160-218 and 743-854, vaccine-associated CD4 TCRs spanned spike. Unmutated variant regions are reportedly the target of nearly half of TCRs that are spike-specific.

Trimming removed 3 bases at V and 4 bases at J, with 7 bases between. CDR1 and CDR2 (germline): MNHNS, SASEGT. The CDR3 has 14 amino acids. Produced via immunoSEQ multiplex PCR; TCRdb's table is partial and in-frame only. The sample includes approximately 150,000 clones, approximately 90% of them seen just once. The chain employs TRBV6-1 and TRBJ1-6; unclear D gene. Sequences were derived from peripheral blood, sampled 28 days after the second AZD1222 dose. The sequence was obtained from an adult who received the AZD1222 COVID-19 vaccine. The chain's CDR3 is CASSDGLYNSPLHF. CDR3 coding DNA: TGTGCCAGCAGTGACGGGCTGTATAATTCACCCCTCCACTTT.